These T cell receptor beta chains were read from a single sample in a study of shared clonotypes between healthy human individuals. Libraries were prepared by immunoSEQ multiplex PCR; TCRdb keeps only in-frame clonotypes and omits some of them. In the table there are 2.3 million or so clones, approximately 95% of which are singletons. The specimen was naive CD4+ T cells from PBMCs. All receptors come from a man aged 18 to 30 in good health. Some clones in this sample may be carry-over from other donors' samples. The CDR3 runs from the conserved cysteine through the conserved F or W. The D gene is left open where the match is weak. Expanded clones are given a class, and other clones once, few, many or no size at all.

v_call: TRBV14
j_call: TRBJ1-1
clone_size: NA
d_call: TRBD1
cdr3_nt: TGTGCCAGCAGCCCCCAGGGGGGGGGTTGGTCCACTGAAGCTTTCTTT
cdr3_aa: CASSPQGGGWSTEAFF

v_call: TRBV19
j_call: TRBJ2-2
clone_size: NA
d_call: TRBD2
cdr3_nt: TGTGCCAGTAGTGGCCGACTAGCGGGAGTTACCGGGGAGCTGTTTTTT
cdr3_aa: CASSGRLAGVTGELFF

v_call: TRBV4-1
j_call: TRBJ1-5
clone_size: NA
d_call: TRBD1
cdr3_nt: TGCGCCAGCAGCGCAGGACAGGGAGGCTATCAGCCCCAGCATTTT
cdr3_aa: CASSAGQGGYQPQHF

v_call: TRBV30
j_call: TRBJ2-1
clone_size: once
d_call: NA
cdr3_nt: TGTGCCTGGAAAGGCGGCCCTTACAATGAGCAGTTCTTC
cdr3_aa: CAWKGGPYNEQFF

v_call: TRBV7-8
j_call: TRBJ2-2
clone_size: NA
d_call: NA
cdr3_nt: TGTGCCAGCAGCCCCCACAGGGAAGGACCCGGGGAGCTGTTTTTT
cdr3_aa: CASSPHREGPGELFF

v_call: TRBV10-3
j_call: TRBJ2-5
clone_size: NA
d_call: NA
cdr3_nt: TGTGCCATCAGTGCGGTTGGGGGAGAAGAGACCCAGTACTTC
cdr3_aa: CAISAVGGEETQYF

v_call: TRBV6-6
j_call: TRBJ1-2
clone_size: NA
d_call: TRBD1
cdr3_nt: TGTGCCAGCAGCTATCCAGGGGGAGATGGCTACACCTTC
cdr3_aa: CASSYPGGDGYTF

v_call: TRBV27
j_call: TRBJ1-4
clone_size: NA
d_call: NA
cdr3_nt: TGTGCCAGCAGTCGCCACCCGGGTGGTAATGAAAAACTGTTTTTT
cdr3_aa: CASSRHPGGNEKLFF

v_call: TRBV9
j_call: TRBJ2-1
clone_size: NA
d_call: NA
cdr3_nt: TGTGCCAGCAGCGTTCGACTGGACAATGAGCAGTTCTTC
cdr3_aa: CASSVRLDNEQFF

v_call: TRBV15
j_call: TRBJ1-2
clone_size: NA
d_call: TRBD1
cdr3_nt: TGTGCCACCAGCAGGGCCGGGACAGGGGGAGACTATGGCTACACCTTC
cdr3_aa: CATSRAGTGGDYGYTF

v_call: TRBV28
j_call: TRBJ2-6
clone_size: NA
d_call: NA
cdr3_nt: TGTGCCAGCAGTCCCCCGGCCTCTGGGGCCAACGTCCTGACTTTC
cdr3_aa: CASSPPASGANVLTF

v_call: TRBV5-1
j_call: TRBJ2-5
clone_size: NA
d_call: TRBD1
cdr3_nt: TGCGCCAGCAGCTTACGGACAGGCTACTTACAAGAGACCCAGTACTTC
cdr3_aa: CASSLRTGYLQETQYF

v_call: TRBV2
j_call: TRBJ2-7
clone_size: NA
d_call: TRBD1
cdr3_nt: TGTGCCAGCAGTGACCAGGGGGCTATGTACGAGCAGTACTTC
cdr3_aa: CASSDQGAMYEQYF

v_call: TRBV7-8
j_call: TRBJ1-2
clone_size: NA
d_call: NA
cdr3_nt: TGTGCCAGCAGCTTAAGCCGGGAACGGGGCTACACCTTC
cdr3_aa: CASSLSRERGYTF

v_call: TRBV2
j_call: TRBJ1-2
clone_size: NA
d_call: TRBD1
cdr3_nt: TGTGCCAGCAGGGCGGGACAGGGTTTTGGCTACACCTTC
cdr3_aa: CASRAGQGFGYTF

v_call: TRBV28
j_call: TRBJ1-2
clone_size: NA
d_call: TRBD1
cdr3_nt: TGTGCCAGCAGTTTCTGGAGACAGGGCCTCTATGGCTACACCTTC
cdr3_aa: CASSFWRQGLYGYTF

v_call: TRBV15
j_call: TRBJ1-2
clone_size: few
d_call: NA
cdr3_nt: TGTGCCACCAGCAGAGGGACGGATGGCTACACCTTC
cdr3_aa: CATSRGTDGYTF

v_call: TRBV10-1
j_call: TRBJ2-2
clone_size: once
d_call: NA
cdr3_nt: TGCGCCAGCAGTGCCCCTCGGGACTCCCTGAACACCGGGGAGCTGTTTTTT
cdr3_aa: CASSAPRDSLNTGELFF

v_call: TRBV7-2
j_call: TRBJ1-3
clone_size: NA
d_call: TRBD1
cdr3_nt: TGTGCCAGCAGCTTAGGGACAGGGATGGAAAACACCATATATTTT
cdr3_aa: CASSLGTGMENTIYF

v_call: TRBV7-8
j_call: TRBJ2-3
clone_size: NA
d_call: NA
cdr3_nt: TGTGCCAGCAGCTTATTAGGTGTCAGCGGCCCTACTAGCACAGATACGCAGTATTTT
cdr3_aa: CASSLLGVSGPTSTDTQYF

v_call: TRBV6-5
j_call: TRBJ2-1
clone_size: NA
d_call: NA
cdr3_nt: TGTGCCAGCAGAAACAGGGATGAGCAGTTCTTC
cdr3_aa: CASRNRDEQFF

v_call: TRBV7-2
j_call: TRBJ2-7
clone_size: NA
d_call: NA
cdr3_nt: TGTGCCAGCAGCCCGGGCCGACCATCCTACGAGCAGTACTTC
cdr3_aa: CASSPGRPSYEQYF

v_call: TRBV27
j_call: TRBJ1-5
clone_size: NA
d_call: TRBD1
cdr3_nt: TGTGCCAGCAGTTCCTGGACAGGGATCAATCAGCCCCAGCATTTT
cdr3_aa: CASSSWTGINQPQHF

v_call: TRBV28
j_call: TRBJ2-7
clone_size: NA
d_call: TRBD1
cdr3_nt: TGTGCCAGCAGTTTGAGGGGGACAGGGTACGAGCAGTACTTC
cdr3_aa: CASSLRGTGYEQYF

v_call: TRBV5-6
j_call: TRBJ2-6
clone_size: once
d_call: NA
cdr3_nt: TGTGCCAGCAGCTTGGACAGTTTCTCTGGGGCCAACGTCCTGACTTTC
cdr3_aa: CASSLDSFSGANVLTF

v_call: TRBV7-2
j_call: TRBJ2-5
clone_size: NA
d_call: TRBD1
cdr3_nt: TGTGCCAGCAGCTTCGGACAGGGGAGGACCCAGTACTTC
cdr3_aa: CASSFGQGRTQYF

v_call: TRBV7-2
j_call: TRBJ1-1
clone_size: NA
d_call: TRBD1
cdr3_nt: TGTGCCAGCAGCACGGGAACGGGACAGGGTTGGACTGAAGCTTTCTTT
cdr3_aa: CASSTGTGQGWTEAFF

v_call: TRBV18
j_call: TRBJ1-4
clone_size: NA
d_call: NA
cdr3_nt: TGTGCCAGCTCGCGGACAGCAACTAATGAAAAACTGTTTTTT
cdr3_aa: CASSRTATNEKLFF

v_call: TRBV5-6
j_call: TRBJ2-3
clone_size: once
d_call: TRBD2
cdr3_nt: TGTGCCAGCAGCCCTCGGCTAGCGGACCTCTTCCGCACAGATACGCAGTATTTT
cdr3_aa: CASSPRLADLFRTDTQYF

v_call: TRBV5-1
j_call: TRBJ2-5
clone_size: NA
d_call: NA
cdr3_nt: TGCGCCAGCAGCTTGAATCGGGGAGAGACCCAGTACTTC
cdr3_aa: CASSLNRGETQYF

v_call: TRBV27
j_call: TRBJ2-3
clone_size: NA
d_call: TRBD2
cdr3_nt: TGTGCCAGCAGTTACTTAGCGGGAGCGAGAGATACGCAGTATTTT
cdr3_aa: CASSYLAGARDTQYF

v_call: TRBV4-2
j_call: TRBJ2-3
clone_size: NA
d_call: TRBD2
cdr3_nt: TGTGCCAGCAGCCAAGCAACTAGCGGGAGGAGAAATACGCAGTATTTT
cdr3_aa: CASSQATSGRRNTQYF

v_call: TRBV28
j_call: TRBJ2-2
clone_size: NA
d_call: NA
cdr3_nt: TGTGCCAGCAGCCCCCCTCGAGGGGGTGCCGGCGGGGAGCTGTTTTTT
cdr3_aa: CASSPPRGGAGGELFF

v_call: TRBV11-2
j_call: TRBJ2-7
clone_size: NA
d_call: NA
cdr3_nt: TGTGCCAGCAGCTTTTCCCCCAGGGGGGCGATAACCTACGAGCAGTACTTC
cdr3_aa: CASSFSPRGAITYEQYF

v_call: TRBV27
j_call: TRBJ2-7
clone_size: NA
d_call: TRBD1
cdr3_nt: TGTGCCAGCAGTCGGGACAGGAACCTGTACTACGAGCAGTACTTC
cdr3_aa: CASSRDRNLYYEQYF

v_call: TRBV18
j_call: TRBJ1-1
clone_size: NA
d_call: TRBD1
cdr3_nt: TGTGCCAGCTCACCACCAAGCCAGGGGGACCGGAACACTGAAGCTTTCTTT
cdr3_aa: CASSPPSQGDRNTEAFF

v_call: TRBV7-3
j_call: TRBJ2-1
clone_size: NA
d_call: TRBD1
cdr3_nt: TGTGCCAGCAGCCGAGGGACAGCCTACAATGAGCAGTTCTTC
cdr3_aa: CASSRGTAYNEQFF

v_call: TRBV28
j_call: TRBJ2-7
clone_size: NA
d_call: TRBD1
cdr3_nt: TGTGCCAGCAGTTTATGGGACAGGCCGACCTACGAGCAGTACTTC
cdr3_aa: CASSLWDRPTYEQYF

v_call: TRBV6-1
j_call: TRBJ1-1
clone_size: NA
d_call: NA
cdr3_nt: TGTGCCAGCTTAGTCCCCTTTATGAACACTGAAGCTTTCTTT
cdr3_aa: CASLVPFMNTEAFF

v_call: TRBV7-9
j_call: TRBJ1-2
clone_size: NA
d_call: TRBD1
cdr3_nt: TGTGCCAGCGGGTTCGGGAGAACAGGGGGCGAGGGCTACACCTTC
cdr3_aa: CASGFGRTGGEGYTF

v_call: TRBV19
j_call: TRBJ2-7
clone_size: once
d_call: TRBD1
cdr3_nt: TGTGCCAGTAGTATAGAGCAGGGGGCGCCGGCCTACGAGCAGTACTTC
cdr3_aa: CASSIEQGAPAYEQYF

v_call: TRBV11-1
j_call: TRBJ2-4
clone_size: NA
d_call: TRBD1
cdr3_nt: TGTGCCAGCAGCTCGGGACAGGGGGCAATGTACATTCAGTACTTC
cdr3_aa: CASSSGQGAMYIQYF

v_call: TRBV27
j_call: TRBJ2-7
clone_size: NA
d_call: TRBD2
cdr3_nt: TGTGCCAGCAGTTTAGTCTGGACTAGCGGGAGTCTTTCGTACGAGCAGTACTTC
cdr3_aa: CASSLVWTSGSLSYEQYF

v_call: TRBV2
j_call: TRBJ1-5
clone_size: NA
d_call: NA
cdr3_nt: TGTGCCAGCGGCAGGGATGGGCAGCCCCAGCATTTT
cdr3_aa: CASGRDGQPQHF

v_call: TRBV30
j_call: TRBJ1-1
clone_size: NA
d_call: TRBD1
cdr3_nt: TGTGCCTGGGCGGGACAGGGGCCTCCGACTGAAGCTTTCTTT
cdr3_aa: CAWAGQGPPTEAFF

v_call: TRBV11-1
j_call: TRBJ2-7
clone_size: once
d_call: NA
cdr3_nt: TGTGCCAGCGGAACTAAGCTCTACGAGCAGTACTTC
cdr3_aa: CASGTKLYEQYF

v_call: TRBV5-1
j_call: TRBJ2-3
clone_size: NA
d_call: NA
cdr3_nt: TGCGCCAGCAGCTTGGACTTTGGCGTTCTGCTAGACAGCACAGATACGCAGTATTTT
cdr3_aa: CASSLDFGVLLDSTDTQYF

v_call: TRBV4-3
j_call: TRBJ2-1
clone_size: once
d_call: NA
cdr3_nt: TGCGCCAGCAGCCAAACCCTTTTCCGGGAGCTGCTCAATGAGCAGTTCTTC
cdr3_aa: CASSQTLFRELLNEQFF

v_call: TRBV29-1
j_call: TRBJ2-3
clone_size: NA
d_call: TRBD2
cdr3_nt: TGCAGCGTTGAAGATCGGACTAGATCCGCAGATACGCAGTATTTT
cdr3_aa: CSVEDRTRSADTQYF

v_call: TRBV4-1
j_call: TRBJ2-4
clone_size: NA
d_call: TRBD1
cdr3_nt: TGCGCCAGCAGCCATGTTACCCGGACAGGCTCCAAAAACATTCAGTACTTC
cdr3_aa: CASSHVTRTGSKNIQYF

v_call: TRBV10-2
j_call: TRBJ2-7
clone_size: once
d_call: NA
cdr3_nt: TGCGCCAGCAGTAGTAGTGCCAGCCACTACGAGCAGTACTTC
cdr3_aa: CASSSSASHYEQYF